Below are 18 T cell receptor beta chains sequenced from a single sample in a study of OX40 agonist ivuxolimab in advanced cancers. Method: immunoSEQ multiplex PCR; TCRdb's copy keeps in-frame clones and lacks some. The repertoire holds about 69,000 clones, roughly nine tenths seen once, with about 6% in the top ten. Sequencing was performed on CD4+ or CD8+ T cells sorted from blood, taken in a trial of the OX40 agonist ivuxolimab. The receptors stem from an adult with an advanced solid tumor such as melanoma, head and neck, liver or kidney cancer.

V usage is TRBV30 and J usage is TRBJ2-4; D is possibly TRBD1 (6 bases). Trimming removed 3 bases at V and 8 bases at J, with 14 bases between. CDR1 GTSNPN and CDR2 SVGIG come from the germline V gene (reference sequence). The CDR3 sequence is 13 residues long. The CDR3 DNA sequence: TGTGCCTGGAGCCGTATACAGGGTGACATTCAGTACTTC. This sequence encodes CAWSRIQGDIQYF.

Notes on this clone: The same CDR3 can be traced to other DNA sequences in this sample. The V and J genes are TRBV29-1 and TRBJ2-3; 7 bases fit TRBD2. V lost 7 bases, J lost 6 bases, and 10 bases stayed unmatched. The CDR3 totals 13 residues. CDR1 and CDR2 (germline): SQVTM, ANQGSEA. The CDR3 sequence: CSGWGLHWDTQYF. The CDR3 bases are TGCAGCGGGTGGGGACTACATTGGGATACGCAGTATTTT.

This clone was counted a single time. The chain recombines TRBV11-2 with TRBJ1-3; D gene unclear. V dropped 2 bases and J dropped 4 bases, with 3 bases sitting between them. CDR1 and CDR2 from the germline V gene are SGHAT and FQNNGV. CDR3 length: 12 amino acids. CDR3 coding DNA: TGTGCCAGCAGCTTACCCGGAAACACCATATATTTT. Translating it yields CASSLPGNTIYF.

DNA of the CDR3: TGCGCCAGCAGCCAAGATAGGAACAGGGTCCTGGCGTCCGGCTACACCTTC. It specifies CASSQDRNRVLASGYTF. The chain uses TRBV4-3 and TRBJ1-2, with D perhaps matching TRBD1 (6 bases). The germline V and J ends were trimmed by 0 bases and 8 bases, with 22 bases remaining between them. CDR3 length equals 17 residues. Germline values: CDR1 LGHNA, CDR2 YSLEER.

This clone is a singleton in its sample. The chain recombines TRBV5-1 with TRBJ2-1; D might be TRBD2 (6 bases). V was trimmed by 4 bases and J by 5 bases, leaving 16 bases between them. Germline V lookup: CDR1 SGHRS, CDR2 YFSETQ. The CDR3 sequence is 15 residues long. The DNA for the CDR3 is TGCGCCAGCAGCGCGCGGGGCCCCTTGAACAATGAGCAGTTCTTC. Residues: CASSARGPLNNEQFF.

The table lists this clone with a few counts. DNA of the CDR3: TGCGCCAGCAGCCCCGGGACATACGGGACCTACGAGCAGTACTTC. As protein: CASSPGTYGTYEQYF. The chain combines TRBV4-3 with TRBJ2-7; possible D gene TRBD1, 6 bases. This CDR3 contains 15 residues. The V gene's germline CDR1 is LGHNA and CDR2 YSLEER. The V end was cut by 4 bases, the J end by 2 bases, with 15 bases between.

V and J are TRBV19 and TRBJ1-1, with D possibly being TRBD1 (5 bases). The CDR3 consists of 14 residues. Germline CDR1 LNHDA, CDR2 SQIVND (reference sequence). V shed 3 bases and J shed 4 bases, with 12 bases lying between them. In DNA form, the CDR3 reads TGTGCCAGTAGTATGGGTCAGGGATCCACTGAAGCTTTCTTT. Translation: CASSMGQGSTEAFF.

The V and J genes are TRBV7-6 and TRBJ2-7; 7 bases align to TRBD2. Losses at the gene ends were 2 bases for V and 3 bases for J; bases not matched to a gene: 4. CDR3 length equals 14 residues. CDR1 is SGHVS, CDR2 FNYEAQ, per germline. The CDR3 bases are TGTGCCAGCAGCTTACGGGGGGTAGACTACGAGCAGTACTTC. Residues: CASSLRGVDYEQYF.

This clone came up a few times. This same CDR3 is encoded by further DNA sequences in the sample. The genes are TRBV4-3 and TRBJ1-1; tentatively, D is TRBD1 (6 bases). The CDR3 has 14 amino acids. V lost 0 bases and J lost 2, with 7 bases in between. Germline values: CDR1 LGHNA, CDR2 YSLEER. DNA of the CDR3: TGCGCCAGCAGCCAAGACAGGGGCAACACTGAAGCTTTCTTT. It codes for CASSQDRGNTEAFF.

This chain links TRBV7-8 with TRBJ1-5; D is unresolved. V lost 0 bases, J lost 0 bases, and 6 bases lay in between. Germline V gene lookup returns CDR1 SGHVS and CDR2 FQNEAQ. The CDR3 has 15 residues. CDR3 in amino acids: CASSLASNSNQPQHF. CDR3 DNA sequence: TGTGCCAGCAGCTTAGCCAGCAATAGCAATCAGCCCCAGCATTTT.

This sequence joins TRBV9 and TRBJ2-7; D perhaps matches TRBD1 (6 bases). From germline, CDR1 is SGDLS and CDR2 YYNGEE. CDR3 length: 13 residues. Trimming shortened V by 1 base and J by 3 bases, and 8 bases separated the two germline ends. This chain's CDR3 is CASSVKQGYEQYF. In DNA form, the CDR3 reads TGTGCCAGCAGCGTAAAACAGGGCTACGAGCAGTACTTC.

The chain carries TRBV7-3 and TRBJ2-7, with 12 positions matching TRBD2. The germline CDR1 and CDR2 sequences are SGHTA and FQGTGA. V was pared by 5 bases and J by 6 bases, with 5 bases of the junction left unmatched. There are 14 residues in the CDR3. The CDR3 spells CASSLTSGRPEQYF. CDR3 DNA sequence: TGTGCCAGCAGCCTGACTAGCGGGAGACCCGAGCAGTACTTC.

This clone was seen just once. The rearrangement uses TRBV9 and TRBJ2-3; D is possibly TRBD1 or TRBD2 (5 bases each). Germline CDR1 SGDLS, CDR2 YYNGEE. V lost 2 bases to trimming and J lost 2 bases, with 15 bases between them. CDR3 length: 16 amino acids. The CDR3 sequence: CASSVGVGEHTDTQYF. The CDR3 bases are TGTGCCAGCAGCGTTGGTGTGGGGGAGCACACAGATACGCAGTATTTT.

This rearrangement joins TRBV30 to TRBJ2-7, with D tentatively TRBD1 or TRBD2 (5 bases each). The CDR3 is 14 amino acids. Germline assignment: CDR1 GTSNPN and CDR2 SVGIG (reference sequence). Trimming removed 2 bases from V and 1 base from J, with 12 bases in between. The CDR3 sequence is CAWSRDGGSYEQYF. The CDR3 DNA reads TGTGCCTGGAGTAGGGATGGGGGATCCTACGAGCAGTACTTC.

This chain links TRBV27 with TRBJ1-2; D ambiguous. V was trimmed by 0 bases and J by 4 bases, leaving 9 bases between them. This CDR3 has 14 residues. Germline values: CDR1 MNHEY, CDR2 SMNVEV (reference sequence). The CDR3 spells CASSLSGRFYGYTF. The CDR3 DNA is TGTGCCAGCAGTTTATCGGGAAGATTCTATGGCTACACCTTC.

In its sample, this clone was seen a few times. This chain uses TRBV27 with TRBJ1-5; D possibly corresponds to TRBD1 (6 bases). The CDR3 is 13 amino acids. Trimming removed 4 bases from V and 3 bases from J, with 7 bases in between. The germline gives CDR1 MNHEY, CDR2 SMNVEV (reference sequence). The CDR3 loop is CASSWGANQPQHF. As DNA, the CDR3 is TGTGCCAGCAGTTGGGGGGCCAATCAGCCCCAGCATTTT.

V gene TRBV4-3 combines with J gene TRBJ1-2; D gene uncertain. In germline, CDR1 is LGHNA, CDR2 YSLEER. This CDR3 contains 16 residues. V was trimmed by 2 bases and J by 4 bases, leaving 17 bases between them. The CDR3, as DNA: TGCGCCAGCAGCCAACCCACCCCGGGGAGGGCCTATGGCTACACCTTC. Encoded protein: CASSQPTPGRAYGYTF.

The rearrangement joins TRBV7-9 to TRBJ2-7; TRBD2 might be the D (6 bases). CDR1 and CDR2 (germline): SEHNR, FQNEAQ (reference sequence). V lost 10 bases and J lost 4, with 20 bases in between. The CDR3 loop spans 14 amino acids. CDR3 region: CATQQGGLMYEQYF. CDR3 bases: TGTGCCACGCAGCAGGGAGGTTTAATGTACGAGCAGTACTTC. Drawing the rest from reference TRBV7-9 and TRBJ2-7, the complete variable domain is DTGVSQNPRHKITKRGQNVTFRCDPISEHNRLYWYRQTLGQGPEFLTYFQNEAQLEKSRLLSDRFSAERPKGSFSTLEIQRTEQGDSAMYLCATQQGGLMYEQYFGPGTRLTVT.